This TCR beta chain was recovered during a study of T cell changes during pregnancy in multiple sclerosis. The table came from immunoSEQ multiplex PCR; TCRdb's copy has only in-frame clones and leaves some out. The sample includes over 55,000 clones, 90% to 95% of them seen just once. The CDR3 is 14 residues long. Unmatched junction bases numbered 5, after V lost 2 bases and J lost 7 bases. In germline, CDR1 is MNHNS, CDR2 SASEGT. Sequenced material: CD8+ T cells from peripheral blood mononuclear cells, taken in the third trimester of pregnancy. The chain combines TRBV6-1 with TRBJ1-5, with TRBD1 matching 7 bases. This TCR was sampled from a female donor with multiple sclerosis, enrolled in a pregnancy study. Here the CDR3 reads CASSERQGWQPQHF. The CDR3, as DNA: TGTGCCAGCAGTGAACGACAGGGCTGGCAGCCCCAGCATTTT.